This T cell receptor beta chain appears in the sequencing data of a study of radiotherapy plus CTLA-4 blockade in lung cancer. Study outcomes and limitations: Reports identified early blood T cell clone dynamics, with interferon-beta, as the best response predictor. Among blood TCR repertoires after radiotherapy plus ipilimumab, tumor-derived clones expanded.

The CDR3 is made up of 11 amino acids. Germline lookup yields CDR1 LNHDA and CDR2 SQIVND (reference sequence). V shed 10 bases and J shed 9 bases, with 13 bases lying between them. Profiling relied on immunoSEQ multiplex PCR, and the TCRdb table lists in-frame clones only, not all of them. The data contain roughly 50,000 clones, 70% to 80% of them seen just once; the ten biggest clones take up approximately 10%. Turning to this clone: Its antigen remains unknown.

The chain links TRBV19 to TRBJ2-1; unclear D gene. The specimen comprised peripheral blood, sampled from a patient treated with radiotherapy plus ipilimumab. This clonotype was sampled from a human donor with non-small cell lung cancer who had stable disease on radiotherapy plus ipilimumab. This CDR3 is CAIITGREQFF. CDR3 DNA sequence: TGTGCCATTATCACGGGCCGTGAGCAGTTCTTC.